This is a list of T cell receptor beta chains from one sample in a study of early T cells in non-severe SARS-CoV-2 infection. From the 5' RACE reads, TCRdb called clonotypes with MiXCR, one entry per CDR3 protein. The top ten clones hold about 8% of a sample with fewer than 110,000 distinct CDR3 sequences, around 10% of them seen once. The sequencing input was whole blood. The receptors derive from an adult who was a healthcare worker with PCR-confirmed SARS-CoV-2 infection or an uninfected control (not recorded which). CDR3s include the opening cysteine and the closing phenylalanine or tryptophan.

CDR3: CASSLTVGPTYEQYF; V: TRBV7-6
CDR3: CASSLGGGRGNEQFF; V: TRBV7-2
CDR3: CASSLAEGGSYEQYF; V: TRBV12-3/TRBV12-4
CDR3: CASSQIGGRGRNEQFF; V: TRBV4-2
CDR3: CSAKNSASEQYF; V: TRBV20-1
CDR3: CSARVSGGGRSSYNEQFF; V: TRBV20-1
CDR3: CASSSGGRAHEQYF; V: TRBV7-2
CDR3: CASSSGTLYEQYF; V: TRBV28
CDR3: CASSRATRDAINYGYTF; V: TRBV7-9
CDR3: CASSMDVSTDTQYF; V: TRBV5-5
CDR3: CASSSREQWANVLTF; V: TRBV12-3/TRBV12-4
CDR3: CASGNGNQPQHF; V: TRBV6-6
CDR3: CVSSLSSDGYTF; V: TRBV12-3/TRBV12-4
CDR3: CASSTRRGQETQYF; V: TRBV7-2
CDR3: CASSSLGGSTDTQYF; V: TRBV19
CDR3: CASGLEETQYF; V: TRBV2
CDR3: CAISAGPNQPQHF; V: TRBV10-3
CDR3: CASSIGFGAFF; V: TRBV19
CDR3: CSVGDTVAGELFF; V: TRBV29-1
CDR3: CASSLLAGETQYF; V: TRBV7-9
CDR3: CASSPSGSTYEQYF; V: TRBV5-4
CDR3: CASSDPSSGANVLTF; V: TRBV25-1
CDR3: CASSFENDEQFF; V: TRBV11-1
CDR3: CASSYSTGSGTGELFF; V: TRBV6-6
CDR3: CATSRFDTEAFF; V: TRBV15
CDR3: CASGPTGEIYQPQHF; V: TRBV27
CDR3: CASSLSGTDTQYF; V: TRBV7-7
CDR3: CASRPDRGRTGELFF; V: TRBV19
CDR3: CASSRDRGRETQYF; V: TRBV9
CDR3: CASSLAGVDGANVLTF; V: TRBV28
CDR3: CASSQDPRTDQETQYF; V: TRBV4-3
CDR3: CASSPAQFGLYEQYF; V: TRBV28
CDR3: CASSLNLVGTPEQFF; V: TRBV7-8
CDR3: CASSERGDRVNLRHQPQHF; V: TRBV2
CDR3: CASSQEGLNQFF; V: TRBV14
CDR3: CASSDSGRVLLGGNIQYF; V: TRBV25-1
CDR3: CASSDSGRAQTQYF; V: TRBV7-8
CDR3: CASSLRERDEQFF; V: TRBV7-9
CDR3: CASSPRTGLEQYF; V: TRBV9
CDR3: CASSVSREAFF; V: TRBV25-1
CDR3: CASSGRLAGTNRLVQFF; V: TRBV12-3/TRBV12-4
CDR3: CASSFGTDQTEKLFF; V: TRBV7-6